This T cell receptor (beta chain) emerged from a study of cytomegalovirus exposure and HLA in healthy donors. General study findings and limits: In a later analysis, most CMV-associated TCR beta chains appeared HLA-restricted.

The CDR3 is made up of 11 amino acids. The germline V gene encodes CDR1 SNHLY and CDR2 FYNNEI. In its sample, this clone was seen once. Its antigen is undetermined. The PCR made use of 60 Vbeta and 13 Jbeta primers. Assay used: immunoSEQ multiplex PCR; TCRdb lists only in-frame clones, some missing. This table has more than 80,000 clones, roughly four fifths appearing once. Source material: PBMCs. This sequence was found in a man aged 60 to 75 in good health and CMV-seronegative. The chain couples TRBV2 to TRBJ2-7; D might be TRBD1 (5 bases). CDR3 nucleotide sequence: TGTGCAGGGGCCTCGTTCAACGAGCAGTACGTC. Its translation: CAGASFNEQYV.